This record looks at one T cell receptor (beta chain) sequence and its context. The antigen remains undetermined. These data belong to a study of radiotherapy plus CTLA-4 blockade in lung cancer. At the level of the study: Among enrolled patients, about 18% responded and around 30% achieved disease control. Study observations and caveats: Radiotherapy was combined with ipilimumab, and tumor-derived TCR clones then expanded in blood. Early clone dynamics of blood T cells, plus interferon-beta, reportedly predicted response best.

Produced via immunoSEQ multiplex PCR; TCRdb's table is partial and in-frame only. The sample carries 65,000 to 70,000 clones, roughly 85% recorded once. With ipilimumab providing CTLA-4 blockade, focal radiation was administered to patients who had chemo-refractory metastatic non-small-cell lung cancer. The source was peripheral blood, collected from a patient treated with radiotherapy plus ipilimumab. The receptor was derived from a human donor with non-small cell lung cancer who had a complete response to radiotherapy plus ipilimumab.

This chain's CDR3 is CASSLSGGEQFF. The DNA for the CDR3 is TGTGCCAGCAGCTTATCGGGGGGCGAGCAGTTCTTC. V usage is TRBV7-9 and J usage is TRBJ2-1, with D perhaps matching TRBD2 (7 bases). Between the trimmed V and J ends, which lost 2 bases and 10 bases, there was a span of 9 bases. In germline, CDR1 is SEHNR, CDR2 FQNEAQ (reference sequence). This CDR3 is built from 12 residues.